Listed here are 24 T cell receptor beta chains from one sample, sequenced in a study of T cells after yellow fever vaccination. From the 5' RACE reads, TCRdb called clonotypes with MiXCR, one entry per CDR3 protein. The data contain 96,000 or so distinct CDR3 sequences, 8.9% of them seen just once; the ten biggest clones take up around a sixth. The specimen comprised CD8+ T cells not binding an NS4B(214-222) dextramer, sorted from PBMCs, sampled roughly 14 days after the first yellow fever vaccination. The receptors stem from a young man who received the YFV17D yellow fever vaccine.

The table lists this clonotype with a few counts. The chain is built from TRBV4-1 and TRBJ1-2; no reliable D call. The CDR3 loop spans 13 amino acids. V shed 1 base and J shed 8 bases, with 11 bases lying between them. Germline V gene sequence: CDR1 MGHRA, CDR2 YSYEKL. For the CDR3, the DNA is TGCGCCAGCAGCCAAGGAAAGAGGAAGGGCTACACCTTC. Encoded protein: CASSQGKRKGYTF.

This sequence joins TRBV13 and TRBJ1-2, with D unclear. Germline V gives CDR1 PRHDT, CDR2 FYEKMQ (reference sequence). The CDR3 runs to 13 residues. V dropped 1 base and J dropped 0 bases, with 3 bases sitting between them. The CDR3 protein is CASSLETNYGYTF. CDR3 nucleotide sequence: TGTGCCAGCAGCTTAGAAACTAACTATGGCTACACCTTC.

This clonotype turned up a few times. This rearrangement joins TRBV12-3 or TRBV12-4 to TRBJ1-1; TRBD1 agrees at 8 bases. The CDR3 totals 14 residues. The J segment lost 5 bases and the V segment lost 5 bases, leaving 7 bases of the junction unmatched. The CDR3 region has the DNA TGTGCCAGCAGTCCTACAGGGGGTTGGACTGAAGCTTTCTTT. Protein: CASSPTGGWTEAFF.

The V gene is TRBV7-8, the J gene TRBJ2-7; 12 nucleotides agree with TRBD1. CDR1 SGHVS and CDR2 FQNEAQ come from the germline V gene. V lost 8 bases and J lost 1; bases outside the gene matches: 6. CDR3 size: 15 residues. The CDR3 region is CASSWGQGASYEQYF. Written as DNA, the CDR3 is TGTGCCAGCTCGTGGGGACAGGGGGCTTCCTACGAGCAGTACTTC.

The rearrangement links TRBV12-3 or TRBV12-4 to TRBJ1-1; a possible D gene is TRBD1 (5 bases). There are 13 residues in the CDR3. V lost 7 bases, J lost 0 bases, and 9 bases lay in between. CDR3 sequence reads: CASKAQVNTEAFF. CDR3 DNA: TGTGCCAGCAAAGCACAGGTGAACACTGAAGCTTTCTTT.

The V gene is TRBV7-3, the J gene TRBJ2-3; D is unresolved. CDR3 length equals 11 residues. The germline V and J ends were trimmed by 8 bases and 6 bases, with 9 bases remaining between them. CDR1 and CDR2 (germline): SGHTA, FQGTGA. The CDR3 DNA follows: TGTGCCAGCGGAGAGTACGATACGCAGTATTTT. It codes for CASGEYDTQYF.

This clonotype was found many times. The rearrangement links TRBV29-1 to TRBJ2-5; D perhaps matches TRBD2 (5 bases). Trimming removed 6 bases from V and 2 bases from J, with 10 bases in between. The germline gives CDR1 SQVTM, CDR2 ANQGSEA. This CDR3 has 12 residues. CDR3 protein: CSVVGVQETQYF. The CDR3 nucleotides read TGCAGCGTCGTCGGGGTTCAAGAGACCCAGTACTTC.

V and J are TRBV12-3 or TRBV12-4 and TRBJ2-5, with a weak D call TRBD1 (6 bases). V lost 5 bases and J lost 4, with 20 bases in between. The CDR3 length is 16 residues. CDR3 nucleotides: TGTGCCAGCAGTAACCGGGACACGCATCCTGGAGAGACCCAGTACTTC. Amino acids: CASSNRDTHPGETQYF.

This clonotype has a handful of counts. The chain links TRBV15 to TRBJ2-7; 8 bases align to TRBD2. V lost 3 bases, J lost 6 bases, and 13 bases stayed unmatched. CDR3 length: 16 residues. Germline values: CDR1 LNHNV, CDR2 YYDKDF (reference sequence). For the CDR3, the DNA is TGTGCCACCAGCAGGGAGTCCGGGAGGGCGTTGGGCGAGCAGTACTTC. It encodes CATSRESGRALGEQYF.

J is TRBJ2-1 and V is TRBV2; 8 positions match TRBD2. Germline assignment: CDR1 SNHLY and CDR2 FYNNEI. V shed 11 bases and J 4 bases; nucleotides not matched to a gene: 4. The CDR3 is 12 amino acids. DNA of the CDR3: TGTGCCGGCGGGGGGATATACAATGAGCAGTTCTTC. Amino acids: CAGGGIYNEQFF.

Ten or more counts support this clonotype. The rearrangement uses TRBV7-6 and TRBJ1-2, with TRBD1 as a possible D gene (5 bases). The CDR3 is made up of 15 amino acids. Germline V lookup: CDR1 SGHVS, CDR2 FNYEAQ. The V end lost 5 bases, the J end lost 0 bases, and 13 bases lay between the germline ends. The CDR3 spells CASSPGGVANYGYTF. The CDR3 DNA reads TGTGCCAGCAGCCCCGGGGGGGTAGCTAACTATGGCTACACCTTC.

This clonotype was counted a few times. This chain links TRBV4-2 with TRBJ2-7; the match to TRBD2 covers 11 bases. Trimming cost V 0 bases and J 6 bases; bases outside gene matches: 7. The CDR3 is made up of 16 amino acids. Germline V gene sequence: CDR1 LGHNA, CDR2 YNFKEQ. The CDR3 region has the DNA TGTGCCAGCAGCCAAGATCGTAGTAGCGGGGGGGCCGAGCAGTACTTC. This sequence encodes CASSQDRSSGGAEQYF.

The chain combines TRBV20-1 with TRBJ1-4, with 9 bases fitting TRBD1. J lost 10 bases, V lost 7 bases, and 10 bases had no gene match. CDR3 size: 13 residues. CDR1 and CDR2 from the germline V gene are DFQATT and SNEGSKA (reference sequence). CDR3 sequence: CSGRDRVGRKLFF. The CDR3 DNA reads TGCAGTGGTAGGGACAGGGTGGGTCGAAAACTGTTTTTT.

The chain combines TRBV4-1 with TRBJ2-3; D gene unclear. Germline V CDR1 and CDR2: MGHRA, YSYEKL. The V and J ends lost 1 base and 0 bases respectively, with 17 bases between them. The CDR3 loop spans 18 amino acids. CDR3 residues: CASSQVSFWEQSTDTQYF. The CDR3 nucleotides read TGCGCCAGCAGCCAAGTAAGTTTTTGGGAACAGAGCACAGATACGCAGTATTTT.

This clonotype was seen only a few times. This chain joins TRBV20-1 and TRBJ1-2; 9 positions match TRBD1. Germline trimming cut 5 bases from V and 5 bases from J; bases unmatched to any gene: 9. The CDR3 has 14 residues. CDR1 and CDR2 (germline): DFQATT, SNEGSKA (reference sequence). DNA for the CDR3: TGCAGTGCTGCCGGGACAGGGCAGTCTTATGGCTACACCTTC. Amino acids: CSAAGTGQSYGYTF.

This clonotype was observed a handful of times. The chain combines TRBV4-2 with TRBJ1-2; D ambiguous. V gave up 6 bases and J gave up 0 bases, with 14 bases separating them. Germline V gives CDR1 LGHNA, CDR2 YNFKEQ. This CDR3 is 15 amino acids long. The chain's CDR3 is CASSPDRTTNYGYTF. The CDR3 DNA is TGTGCCAGCAGTCCAGACCGAACAACTAACTATGGCTACACCTTC.

A few counts support this clonotype. The chain has TRBV19 and TRBJ2-1, with D maybe TRBD1 (5 bases). V lost 5 bases to trimming and J lost 4 bases, with 6 bases between them. The germline CDR1 and CDR2 sequences are LNHDA and SQIVND (reference sequence). This CDR3 is built from 12 residues. CDR3 loop: CASSAGYNEQFF. DNA of the CDR3: TGTGCCAGTAGTGCAGGGTACAATGAGCAGTTCTTC.

V gene TRBV5-1 combines with J gene TRBJ2-3; D is uncertain. Germline V lookup: CDR1 SGHRS, CDR2 YFSETQ. The CDR3 totals 14 residues. The V end was cut by 0 bases, the J end by 5 bases, with 10 bases between. CDR3 nucleotides: TGCGCCAGCAGCTTGGAGCCGGCGGAAGATACGCAGTATTTT. It specifies CASSLEPAEDTQYF.

This clonotype has just a few counts. The V call is TRBV30, the J call TRBJ2-7, with D perhaps assigned TRBD1 or TRBD2 (5 bases each). The germline gives CDR1 GTSNPN, CDR2 SVGIG (reference sequence). With 2 bases removed from V and 6 bases from J, the gap between germline ends came to 14 bases. CDR3 length equals 13 residues. The CDR3 sequence is CAWSWGNKGEQYF. The CDR3, as DNA: TGTGCCTGGAGTTGGGGGAACAAGGGCGAGCAGTACTTC.

The chain is built from TRBV12-3 or TRBV12-4 and TRBJ2-3, with no clear D. CDR3 length: 13 residues. Trimming left V 2 bases short and J 6 bases short, with 9 bases between. CDR3 nucleotide sequence: TGTGCCAGCAGTTTAATAGAAAGGGATACGCAGTATTTT. Protein: CASSLIERDTQYF.

This clonotype was counted a few times. The chain carries TRBV28 and TRBJ2-1; 7 bases line up with TRBD1. This CDR3 contains 14 residues. The trim removed 5 bases at V and 5 bases at J, leaving 6 bases unmatched. From germline, CDR1 is MDHEN and CDR2 SYDVKM. The CDR3 bases are TGTGCCAGCAGTCCCCAGACAGGGAACAATGAGCAGTTCTTC. Its protein product is CASSPQTGNNEQFF.

This clonotype was observed a handful of times. The rearrangement joins TRBV20-1 to TRBJ2-5, with 7 nucleotides matching TRBD1. This CDR3 is built from 17 residues. Unmatched junction bases numbered 16, after V lost 5 bases and J lost 1 base. In germline, CDR1 is DFQATT, CDR2 SNEGSKA (reference sequence). CDR3 in amino acids: CSAYSGADRSLQETQYF. As DNA, the CDR3 is TGCAGTGCTTACTCGGGTGCGGACAGGTCGCTCCAAGAGACCCAGTACTTC.

This clonotype was counted between two and nine times. The chain recombines TRBV5-1 with TRBJ2-5; D remains unclear. The V gene lost 0 bases and the J gene lost 5 bases, with 11 bases spanning the gap. Germline lookup yields CDR1 SGHRS and CDR2 YFSETQ. The CDR3 consists of 14 residues. CDR3 sequence: CASSLELVYETQYF. The CDR3 DNA sequence: TGCGCCAGCAGCTTGGAATTGGTTTACGAGACCCAGTACTTC.

The rearrangement uses TRBV27 and TRBJ2-1; D is perhaps TRBD1 (5 bases). Trimming took off 1 base at V and 5 bases at J, with 12 bases between the two ends. Per germline, CDR1 MNHEY and CDR2 SMNVEV (reference sequence). This CDR3 region has 15 residues. The CDR3 nucleotides are TGTGCCAGCAGTTTATGGGCAGGGAAAGACAATGAGCAGTTCTTC. It translates to CASSLWAGKDNEQFF.